This entry is about one T cell receptor (beta chain). Its specificity is unknown. This specimen comes from a study of T cell responses to AZD1222 COVID-19 vaccine. Study results and limitations: All repertoire sampling was performed exclusively after the peak T cell response.

With 2 bases removed from V and 3 bases from J, the gap between germline ends came to 13 bases. This CDR3 region has 15 residues. Per the germline V gene, CDR1 is SGHTA and CDR2 is FQGNSA. Data came from immunoSEQ multiplex PCR; TCRdb stores just in-frame clones and leaves some out. The sample has more than 50,000 clones, 70% to 85% seen once. The chain employs TRBV7-2 and TRBJ2-5; D gene ambiguous. This receptor was obtained from an adult in good health. The specimen was peripheral blood, collected on day 0 of AZD1222 vaccination. CDR3 in DNA: TGTGCCAGCAGCTTAATAGGGCCTCCCAAAGAGACCCAGTACTTC. Protein sequence: CASSLIGPPKETQYF.